This TCR beta chain was profiled in a study of cytomegalovirus exposure and HLA in healthy donors. For the study at large: There were roughly 110 million unique TCR beta sequences, drawn from roughly 200 million T cells, in an earlier analysis. Within an early data release were about 85 million unique TCRs drawn from HLA-typed donors. Study-level findings and limits: Donor immune exposure was known only as CMV serostatus.

The PCR contained 60 Vbeta and 13 Jbeta primers. Only in-frame clones appear in the TCRdb table, and some are missing; sequencing was by immunoSEQ multiplex PCR. Seen here are 110,000 or so clones, approximately 81% observed once, and the top ten hold 1.3%. With respect to this clone: Its antigen is undetermined.

Germline V CDR1 and CDR2: KGHSH, LQKENI. The CDR3 is made up of 16 amino acids. The J segment lost 11 bases and the V segment lost 3 bases, leaving 14 bases of the junction unmatched. The sample consisted of PBMCs. This TCR derives from a man aged 30 to 39 in good health and CMV-seronegative. The chain links TRBV18 to TRBJ1-1; 11 bases fit TRBD1. The CDR3 coding sequence is TGTGCCAGCTCACCTTCATTCCTCCGGGACAGGGGGTCCGCTTTCTTT. This encodes CASSPSFLRDRGSAFF. Supplemented by reference TRBV18 and TRBJ1-1, the full variable domain reads NAGVMQNPRHLVRRRGQEARLRCSPMKGHSHVYWYRQLPEEGLKFMVYLQKENIIDESGMPKERFSAEFPKEGPSILRIQQVVRGDSAAYFCASSPSFLRDRGSAFFGQGTRLTVV.